This TCR beta chain was identified in a study of CD8+ T cells in alopecia areata. Extracted RNA was reverse transcribed into cDNA, the sequencing template. Assay: immunoSEQ multiplex PCR; the TCRdb copy retains only in-frame clones and omits some. Among about 39,000 clones, roughly 65% were seen once, and the ten largest hold about a fifth. The treatment is: oral pan-JAK inhibitor, 5-10 mg twice daily. The sequencing here drew on CD8+ T cells sorted from blood, taken at week 4, from a patient treated with tofacitinib. This TCR was sampled from a human donor with alopecia areata.

The CDR3: CASSDSITGNGYTF. CDR3 nucleotide sequence: TGTGCCAGCAGTGACTCTATAACAGGAAATGGCTACACCTTC. The rearrangement links TRBV6-4 to TRBJ1-2, with D perhaps TRBD1 (5 bases). The length of the CDR3 is 14 residues. Trimming removed 0 bases from V and 6 bases from J, with 11 bases in between. Germline V lookup: CDR1 MRHNA, CDR2 SNTAGT.